This T cell receptor (beta chain) originates from a study of CD4 T cells in relation to SARS-CoV-2 and coronaviruses. Notes on the study in general: The cross-reactivity analysis covered only spike protein, not other viral proteins.

A note on this clone: The antigen is undetermined.

Some clones are missing from TCRdb's copy, which holds only in-frame ones; the method was immunoSEQ multiplex PCR. The data show just over 15,000 clones, roughly 72% seen once. CD4+ T cells from unexposed donors were obtained before the COVID-19 pandemic (2011-2018). The cells were cultured for less than twelve days before CD4+ T cells were isolated. Unexposed-donor CD4+ T cells were probed with SARS-CoV-2 S/N and four cold-coronavirus spikes, cells permitting. The specimen was CD4+ T cells from PBMCs, cultured in vitro. This clonotype originated in a human donor in good health.

CDR3 amino acids: CASSESAISYEQYF. The CDR3 nucleotides are TGTGCCAGCAGTGAATCCGCCATCTCCTACGAGCAGTACTTC. The V call is TRBV25-1, the J call TRBJ2-7; D remains unclear. V gave up 1 base and J gave up 0 bases, with 7 bases separating them. Germline loops: CDR1 MGHDK, CDR2 SYGVNS. The CDR3 spans 14 residues.